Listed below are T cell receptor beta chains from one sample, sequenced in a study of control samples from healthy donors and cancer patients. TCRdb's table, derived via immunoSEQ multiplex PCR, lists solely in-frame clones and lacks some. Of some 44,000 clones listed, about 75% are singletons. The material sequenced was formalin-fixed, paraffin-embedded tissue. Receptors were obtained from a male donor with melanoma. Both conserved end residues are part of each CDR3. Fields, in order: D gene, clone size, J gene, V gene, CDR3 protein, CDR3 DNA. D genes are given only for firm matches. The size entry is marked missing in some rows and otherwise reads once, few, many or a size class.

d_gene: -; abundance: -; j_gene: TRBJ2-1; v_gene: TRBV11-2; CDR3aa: CASSLMWTDNEQFF; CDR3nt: TGTGCCAGCAGCTTGATGTGGACAGACAATGAGCAGTTCTTC
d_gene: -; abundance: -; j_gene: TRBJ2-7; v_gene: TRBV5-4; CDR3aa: CASSLDMAGIYEQYF; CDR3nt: TGTGCCAGCAGCTTGGATATGGCAGGGATATACGAGCAGTACTTC
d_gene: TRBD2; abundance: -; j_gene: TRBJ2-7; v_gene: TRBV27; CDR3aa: CASSSLGLAGVREQYF; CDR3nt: TGTGCCAGCAGTTCCCTGGGACTAGCGGGAGTCCGCGAGCAGTACTTC
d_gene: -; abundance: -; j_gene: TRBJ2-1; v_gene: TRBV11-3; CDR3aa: CASSLFLNEQFF; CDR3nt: TGTGCCAGCAGCTTATTTTTGAATGAGCAGTTCTTC
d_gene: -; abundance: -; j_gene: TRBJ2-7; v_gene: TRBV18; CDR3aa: CASSGGPPGDYEQYF; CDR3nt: TGTGCCAGCTCAGGGGGACCGCCAGGCGACTACGAGCAGTACTTC
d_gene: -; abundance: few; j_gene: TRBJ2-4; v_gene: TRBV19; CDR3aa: CASSEGSAGKNIQYF; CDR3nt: TGTGCCAGTAGTGAGGGTAGCGCGGGCAAAAACATTCAGTACTTC
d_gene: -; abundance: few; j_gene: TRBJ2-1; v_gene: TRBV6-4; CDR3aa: CASTVGFCEQFF; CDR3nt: TGTGCCAGCACTGTTGGGTTTTGCGAGCAGTTCTTC
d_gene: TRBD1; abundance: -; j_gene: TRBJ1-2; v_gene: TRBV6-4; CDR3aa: CASSDSHGTGVGGNVFGYTF; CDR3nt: TGTGCCAGCAGTGACTCCCACGGGACAGGGGTCGGTGGGAATGTTTTCGGCTACACCTTC
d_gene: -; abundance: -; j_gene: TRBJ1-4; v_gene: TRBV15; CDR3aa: CATGRPQGELFF; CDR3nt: TGTGCCACCGGTAGGCCTCAAGGGGAACTGTTTTTT
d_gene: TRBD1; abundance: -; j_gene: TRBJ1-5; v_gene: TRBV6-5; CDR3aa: CASSYGAGGGQPQHF; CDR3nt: TGTGCCAGCAGTTACGGAGCAGGGGGCGGCCAGCCCCAGCATTTT
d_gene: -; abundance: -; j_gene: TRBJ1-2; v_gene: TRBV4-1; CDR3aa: CASSQDWGVQGYGYTF; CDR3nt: TGCGCCAGCAGCCAAGATTGGGGGGTCCAAGGCTATGGCTACACCTTC
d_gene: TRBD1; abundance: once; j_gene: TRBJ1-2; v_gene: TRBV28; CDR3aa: CASSSNRGGYTF; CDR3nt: TGTGCCAGCAGTTCAAACAGGGGTGGCTACACCTTC
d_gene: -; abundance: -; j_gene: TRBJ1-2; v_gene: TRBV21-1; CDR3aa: CASRGEGARATGYTF; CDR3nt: TGTGCCAGCCGGGGAGAAGGGGCTCGAGCTACTGGCTACACCTTC
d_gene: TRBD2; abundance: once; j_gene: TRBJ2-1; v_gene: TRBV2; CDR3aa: CASASGRAGEQFF; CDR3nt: TGTGCCAGCGCTAGCGGGAGGGCCGGGGAGCAGTTCTTC
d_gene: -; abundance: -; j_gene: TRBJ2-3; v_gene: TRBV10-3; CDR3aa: CAISGPSRTDTQYF; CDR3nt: TGTGCCATCAGCGGGCCATCTCGCACAGATACGCAGTATTTT
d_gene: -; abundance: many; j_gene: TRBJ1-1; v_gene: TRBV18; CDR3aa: CASSPLTENTEAFF; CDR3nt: TGTGCCAGCTCACCACTTACAGAGAACACTGAAGCTTTCTTT
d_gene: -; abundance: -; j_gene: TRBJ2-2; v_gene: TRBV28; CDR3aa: CASSFIPAELFF; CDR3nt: TGTGCCAGCAGTTTCATCCCCGCGGAGCTGTTTTTT
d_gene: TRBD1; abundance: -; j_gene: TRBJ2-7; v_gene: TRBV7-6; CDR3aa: CASSWRSGQGFYEQYF; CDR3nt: TGTGCCAGCAGCTGGAGATCGGGACAGGGATTCTACGAGCAGTACTTC
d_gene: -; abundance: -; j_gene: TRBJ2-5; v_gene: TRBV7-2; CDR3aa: CASSLGGPQYF; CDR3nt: TGTGCCAGCAGCTTAGGAGGTCCCCAGTACTTC
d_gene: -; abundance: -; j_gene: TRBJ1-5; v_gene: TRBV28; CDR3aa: CASSLGQFTPRPQHF; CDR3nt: TGTGCCAGCAGCCTCGGACAGTTCACGCCTAGGCCCCAGCATTTT
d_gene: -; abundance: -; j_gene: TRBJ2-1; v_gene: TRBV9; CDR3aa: CASSVGSLSYNEQFF; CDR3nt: TGTGCCAGCAGCGTGGGCAGCCTCTCCTACAATGAGCAGTTCTTC
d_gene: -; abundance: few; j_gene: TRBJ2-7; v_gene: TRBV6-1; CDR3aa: CASSENFYEQYF; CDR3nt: TGTGCCAGCAGTGAAAACTTCTACGAGCAGTACTTC
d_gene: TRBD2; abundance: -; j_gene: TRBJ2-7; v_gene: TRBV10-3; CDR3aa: CAISERSGGPYEQYF; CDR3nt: TGTGCCATCAGTGAGAGGAGCGGGGGGCCCTACGAGCAGTACTTC
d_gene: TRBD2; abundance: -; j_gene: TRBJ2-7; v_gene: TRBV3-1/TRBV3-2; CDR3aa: CASSQGLAGVSYEQYF; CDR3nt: TGTGCCAGCAGCCAAGGACTAGCGGGAGTATCCTACGAGCAGTACTTC
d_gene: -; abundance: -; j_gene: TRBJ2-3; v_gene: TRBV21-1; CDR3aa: CASSNEGSADTQYF; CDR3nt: TGTGCCAGCAGCAATGAAGGGAGTGCAGATACGCAGTATTTT
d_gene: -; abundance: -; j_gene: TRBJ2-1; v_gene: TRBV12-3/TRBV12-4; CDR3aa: CASSTRNNEQFF; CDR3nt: TGTGCCAGCAGTACCAGGAACAATGAGCAGTTCTTC
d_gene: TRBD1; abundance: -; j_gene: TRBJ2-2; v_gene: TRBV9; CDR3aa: CASSVGGTGRTGELFF; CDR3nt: TGTGCCAGCAGCGTAGGGGGGACAGGCCGCACCGGGGAGCTGTTTTTT
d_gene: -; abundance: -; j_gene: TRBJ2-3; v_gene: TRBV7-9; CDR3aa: CASSLGGTDTQYF; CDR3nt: TGTGCCAGCAGCTTAGGGGGCACAGATACGCAGTATTTT
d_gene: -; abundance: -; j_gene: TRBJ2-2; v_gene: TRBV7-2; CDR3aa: CASSLSGTGELFF; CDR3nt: TGTGCCAGCAGCTTATCCGGAACCGGGGAGCTGTTTTTT
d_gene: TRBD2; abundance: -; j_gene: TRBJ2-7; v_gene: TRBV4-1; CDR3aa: CASSRIAGGSYEQYF; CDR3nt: TGCGCCAGCAGCCGTATAGCGGGAGGAAGCTACGAGCAGTACTTC
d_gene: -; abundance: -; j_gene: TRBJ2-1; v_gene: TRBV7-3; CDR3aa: CASSPAPSSYNEQFF; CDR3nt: TGTGCCAGCAGCCCTGCCCCTAGTTCCTACAATGAGCAGTTCTTC
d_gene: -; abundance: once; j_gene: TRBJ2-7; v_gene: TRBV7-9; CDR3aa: CASSSRGKPGHPGPYEQYF; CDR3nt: TGTGCCAGCAGCAGCCGAGGGAAGCCGGGACACCCGGGACCCTACGAGCAGTACTTC
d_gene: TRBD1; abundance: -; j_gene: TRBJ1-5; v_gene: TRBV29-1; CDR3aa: CSVSGTGNQPQHF; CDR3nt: TGCAGCGTTAGCGGGACAGGGAATCAGCCCCAGCATTTT
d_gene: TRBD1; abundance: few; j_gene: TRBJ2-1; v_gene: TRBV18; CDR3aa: CASSAAQGAMKNEQFF; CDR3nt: TGTGCCAGCTCAGCAGCACAGGGGGCGATGAAGAATGAGCAGTTCTTC
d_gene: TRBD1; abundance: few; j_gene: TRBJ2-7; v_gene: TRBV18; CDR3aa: CASSPGTGESYEQYF; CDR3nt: TGTGCCAGCTCGCCCGGGACAGGGGAATCCTACGAGCAGTACTTC
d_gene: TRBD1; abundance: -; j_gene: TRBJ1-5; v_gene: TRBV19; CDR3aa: CASGTGGGQPQHF; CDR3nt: TGTGCCAGCGGGACAGGGGGGGGTCAGCCCCAGCATTTT
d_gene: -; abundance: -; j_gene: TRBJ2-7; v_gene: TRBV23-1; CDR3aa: CASSQSAGTQGGGSEQYF; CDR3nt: TGCGCCAGCAGTCAATCGGCGGGAACTCAAGGAGGGGGCTCCGAGCAATACTTC
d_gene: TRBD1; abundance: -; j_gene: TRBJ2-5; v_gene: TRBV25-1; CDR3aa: CASSEGTVIQETQYF; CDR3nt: TGTGCCAGCAGTGAAGGGACAGTGATACAAGAGACCCAGTACTTC
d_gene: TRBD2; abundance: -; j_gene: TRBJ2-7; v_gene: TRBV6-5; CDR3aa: CASMAGGSYEQYF; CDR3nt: TGTGCCAGCATGGCGGGAGGGTCCTACGAGCAGTACTTC
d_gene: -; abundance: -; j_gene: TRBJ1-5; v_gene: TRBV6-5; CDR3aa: CASQTGISNQPQHF; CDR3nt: TGTGCCAGCCAAACAGGGATTAGCAATCAGCCCCAGCATTTT
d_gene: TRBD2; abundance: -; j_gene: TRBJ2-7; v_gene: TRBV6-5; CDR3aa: CASSYSSSGIYEQYF; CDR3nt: TGTGCCAGCAGTTACTCTTCTAGCGGGATCTACGAGCAGTACTTC
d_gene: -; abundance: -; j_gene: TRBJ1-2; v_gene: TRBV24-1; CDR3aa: CATTSGGAEGYTF; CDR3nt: TGTGCCACCACGAGCGGGGGCGCGGAGGGCTACACCTTC
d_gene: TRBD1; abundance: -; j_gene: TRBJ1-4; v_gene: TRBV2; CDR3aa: CASSGDRDEKLFF; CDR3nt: TGTGCCAGCAGTGGGGACAGGGATGAAAAACTGTTTTTT